Below, 20 T cell receptor beta chains from the same sample are listed, as sequenced in a study of cytomegalovirus exposure and HLA in healthy donors. The PCR contained 60 Vbeta and 13 Jbeta primers. Clones were read by immunoSEQ multiplex PCR, and TCRdb kept only the in-frame ones, dropping some. The table records approximately 100,000 clones, roughly 9.4% of them present only once. The material sequenced was PBMCs. The receptors were gathered from a man aged 50 to 59 in good health and CMV-seropositive.

Only a few counts were recorded for this clone. J is TRBJ2-2 and V is TRBV6-5; TRBD2 agrees at 8 bases. The CDR3 totals 14 residues. The V gene end was trimmed by 8 bases and the J gene end by 4 bases; junction bases not matched to a gene: 6. CDR1 and CDR2 from the germline V gene are MNHEY and SVGAGI. This CDR3 reads CASWPGGPTGELFF. The CDR3 DNA reads TGTGCCAGCTGGCCGGGAGGGCCCACCGGGGAGCTGTTTTTT.

This clone has only a few counts. The chain links TRBV4-2 to TRBJ1-2; 8 positions agree with TRBD1. In germline, CDR1 is LGHNA, CDR2 YNFKEQ. V shed 6 bases, J shed 6 bases, and the junction held 6 bases outside the gene matches. This CDR3 is 13 amino acids long. The CDR3 protein is CASRLQGEDGYTF. The CDR3 DNA sequence: TGTGCCAGCAGATTACAGGGGGAGGATGGCTACACCTTC.

This clone has just a few counts. V is TRBV5-1 and J is TRBJ2-7; 7 bases match TRBD2. The junction had 13 bases not matched to a gene; V was cut back by 4 bases and J by 6 bases. The CDR3 loop spans 15 amino acids. Germline CDR1 and CDR2: SGHRS and YFSETQ. CDR3 protein: CASSPTLSSGVEQYF. In DNA form, the CDR3 reads TGCGCCAGCAGCCCGACGCTTTCTAGCGGCGTCGAGCAGTACTTC. Full variable domain (rest looked up from reference TRBV5-1 and TRBJ2-7): KAGVTQTPRYLIKTRGQQVTLSCSPISGHRSVSWYQQTPGQGLQFLFEYFSETQRNKGNFPGRFSGRQFSNSRSEMNVSTLELGDSALYLCASSPTLSSGVEQYFGPGTRLTVT.

This clone has more than one count but fewer than ten. The chain couples TRBV28 to TRBJ2-7, with TRBD2 matching over 9 bases. The CDR3 contains 17 residues. Germline values: CDR1 MDHEN, CDR2 SYDVKM. V was clipped by 5 bases and J by 1 base; unmatched bases: 12. This CDR3 reads CASSPDWSTSGSYEQYF. The CDR3 nucleotides read TGTGCCAGCAGTCCCGATTGGTCGACTAGCGGATCCTACGAGCAGTACTTC.

In its sample, this clone was seen a few times. This chain joins TRBV2 and TRBJ2-7, with 8 bases lining up with TRBD2. CDR1 and CDR2 from the germline V gene are SNHLY and FYNNEI. The CDR3 extends over 13 amino acids. Trimming at V came to 10 bases and at J to 2 bases, leaving 7 bases not matched to a gene. The CDR3 DNA reads TGTGCCACCCTTAGCGGGAACCCCTACGAGCAGTACTTC. It is translated as CATLSGNPYEQYF.

The CDR3 coding sequence is TGTGCCAGCAGCCACTCCTACGAGCAGTACTTC. Protein sequence: CASSHSYEQYF. The chain uses TRBV5-6 and TRBJ2-7; no definite D call. Looked up from germline, CDR1 is SGHDT and CDR2 is YYEEEE. This CDR3 is 11 amino acids long. Trimming removed 4 bases at V and 0 bases at J, with 2 bases between.

In its sample, this clone was seen a few times. The V and J genes are TRBV30 and TRBJ2-1; D ambiguous. The germline CDR1 and CDR2 sequences are GTSNPN and SVGIG (reference sequence). This CDR3 comprises 14 residues. Trimming pared 1 base from V and 0 bases from J, leaving 7 bases between. In nucleotides, the CDR3 is TGTGCCTGGAGTGAACTGAGCTCCTACAATGAGCAGTTCTTC. It specifies CAWSELSSYNEQFF. Full variable domain (outside the CDR3, taken from reference TRBV30 and TRBJ2-1): SQTIHQWPATLVQPVGSPLSLECTVEGTSNPNLYWYRQAAGRGLQLLFYSVGIGQISSEVPQNLSASRPQDRQFILSSKKLLLSDSGFYLCAWSELSSYNEQFFGPGTRLTVL.

This clone has ten or more counts. The chain links TRBV6-1 to TRBJ2-1; 7 nucleotides align to TRBD1. CDR3 length: 13 amino acids. CDR1 is MNHNS, CDR2 SASEGT, per germline. V shed 5 bases and J 3 bases; nucleotides not matched to a gene: 1. The CDR3 region has the DNA TGTGCCAGCAGTCAGGGGGTCTACAATGAGCAGTTCTTC. It is translated as CASSQGVYNEQFF.

The chain links TRBV6-1 to TRBJ2-3; 11 bases fit TRBD2. Per the germline V gene, CDR1 is MNHNS and CDR2 is SASEGT. The V and J ends lost 2 bases and 5 bases, in that order; junction bases with no gene match: 0. The CDR3 is made up of 14 amino acids. The CDR3 loop is CASSELAGGDTQYF. DNA of the CDR3: TGTGCCAGCAGTGAACTAGCGGGAGGAGATACGCAGTATTTT.

The V call is TRBV5-1, the J call TRBJ1-1; no reliable D call. Germline CDR1 and CDR2: SGHRS and YFSETQ. The CDR3 has 16 amino acids. With 2 bases removed from V and 4 bases from J, the gap between germline ends came to 18 bases. The CDR3 is CASSFEVGVYGTEAFF. The CDR3 DNA reads as TGCGCCAGCAGCTTCGAGGTCGGGGTTTATGGCACTGAAGCTTTCTTT.

This chain connects TRBV7-3 to TRBJ2-7, with 9 nucleotides matching TRBD1. This CDR3 has 13 residues. With V trimmed by 5 bases and J by 4 bases, 3 bases remained unmatched. CDR1 and CDR2 from the germline V gene are SGHTA and FQGTGA. For the CDR3, the DNA is TGTGCCAGCAGCATCGGGACAGGGTACGAGCAGTACTTC. Encoded protein: CASSIGTGYEQYF. Drawing the rest from reference TRBV7-3 and TRBJ2-7, the complete variable domain is GAGVSQTPSNKVTEKGKYVELRCDPISGHTALYWYRQSLGQGPEFLIYFQGTGAADDSGLPNDRFFAVRPEGSVSTLKIQRTERGDSAVYLCASSIGTGYEQYFGPGTRLTVT.

This sequence joins TRBV4-2 and TRBJ2-1; no firm D call. V lost 6 bases, J lost 0 bases, and 9 bases lay in between. The CDR3 has 14 residues. Germline assignment: CDR1 LGHNA and CDR2 YNFKEQ. CDR3 sequence: CASSQTPSYNEQFF. CDR3 DNA sequence: TGTGCCAGCAGTCAGACTCCCTCCTACAATGAGCAGTTCTTC.

This clone was seen more than once but under ten times. The chain recombines TRBV2 with TRBJ1-2; 7 nucleotides align to TRBD1. Germline-derived CDR1 and CDR2 are SNHLY and FYNNEI. Trimming cost V 7 bases and J 7 bases; bases outside gene matches: 12. This CDR3 comprises 14 residues. The CDR3 sequence: CASTLTGPGSGYTF. DNA of the CDR3: TGTGCCAGCACTTTGACAGGGCCGGGTTCTGGCTACACCTTC. Using reference TRBV2 and TRBJ1-2 for the parts outside the CDR3, the full variable domain is EPEVTQTPSHQVTQMGQEVILRCVPISNHLYFYWYRQILGQKVEFLVSFYNNEISEKSEIFDDQFSVERPDGSNFTLKIRSTKLEDSAMYFCASTLTGPGSGYTFGSGTRLTVV.

This clone showed up just a few times. The rearrangement links TRBV2 to TRBJ2-7; weak D call: TRBD1 (6 bases). Trimming took 8 bases from V and 0 from J, leaving 14 bases between them. This CDR3 has 14 amino acids. CDR1 SNHLY and CDR2 FYNNEI come from the germline V gene. CDR3 residues: CASVTQGSSYEQYF. The DNA of the CDR3 is TGTGCCAGCGTGACACAGGGTAGCTCCTACGAGCAGTACTTC.

This clone was recorded a few times. The rearrangement joins TRBV18 to TRBJ1-5, with D possibly matching TRBD1 (6 bases). In germline, CDR1 is KGHSH, CDR2 LQKENI. The CDR3 runs to 14 residues. Trimming pared 5 bases from V and 0 bases from J, leaving 8 bases between. The CDR3: CASSAGVSNQPQHF. In nucleotides, the CDR3 is TGTGCCAGCTCAGCAGGGGTTAGCAATCAGCCCCAGCATTTT. Full variable domain (remainder filled in from reference TRBV18 and TRBJ1-5): NAGVMQNPRHLVRRRGQEARLRCSPMKGHSHVYWYRQLPEEGLKFMVYLQKENIIDESGMPKERFSAEFPKEGPSILRIQQVVRGDSAAYFCASSAGVSNQPQHFGDGTRLSIL.

The chain is built from TRBV4-2 and TRBJ1-5; a weak D match, TRBD1 (5 bases). The CDR3 is made up of 14 amino acids. V lost 5 bases and J 7 bases, leaving 15 bases between the germline ends. The germline CDR1 and CDR2 sequences are LGHNA and YNFKEQ. CDR3 nucleotides: TGTGCCAGCAGCTTGGGGGAGGGAGGGCAGCCCCAGCATTTT. It specifies CASSLGEGGQPQHF.

This clone was counted a few times. The chain uses TRBV5-4 and TRBJ1-1, with D possibly being TRBD1 (5 bases). The CDR3 is 14 residues long. Trimming cost V 2 bases and J 5 bases, with 13 bases left between them. Germline values: CDR1 SGHNT, CDR2 YYREEE (reference sequence). CDR3 amino acids: CASSLAGGKTEAFF. The CDR3 DNA sequence: TGTGCCAGCAGCTTAGCTGGGGGGAAAACTGAAGCTTTCTTT.

The V and J genes are TRBV7-3 and TRBJ2-3; D not certain. Trimming pared 5 bases from V and 0 bases from J, leaving 9 bases between. The CDR3 covers 14 residues. The germline V gene has CDR1 SGHTA and CDR2 FQGTGA. The DNA for the CDR3 is TGTGCCAGCAGCCCTACCCCTAGCACAGATACGCAGTATTTT. Its translation: CASSPTPSTDTQYF.

This clone was detected a few times. J is TRBJ2-3 and V is TRBV9, with 9 nucleotides matching TRBD2. The V and J ends lost 0 bases and 6 bases, in that order; junction bases with no gene match: 8. The CDR3 is 16 residues long. Germline CDR1 SGDLS, CDR2 YYNGEE. The DNA for the CDR3 is TGTGCCAGCAGCGTAGAGGATGCGGGAGGGACGGATACGCAGTATTTT. Its translation is CASSVEDAGGTDTQYF.

This clone has a count of ten or more. The chain couples TRBV5-6 to TRBJ1-6; possible D gene TRBD1, 6 bases. The CDR3 contains 15 residues. The germline gives CDR1 SGHDT, CDR2 YYEEEE. Deletions cut 4 bases from V and 4 bases from J, with 12 bases between. CDR3 loop: CASSPEGGYNSPLHF. CDR3 coding DNA: TGTGCCAGCAGCCCGGAGGGGGGGTATAATTCACCCCTCCACTTT.